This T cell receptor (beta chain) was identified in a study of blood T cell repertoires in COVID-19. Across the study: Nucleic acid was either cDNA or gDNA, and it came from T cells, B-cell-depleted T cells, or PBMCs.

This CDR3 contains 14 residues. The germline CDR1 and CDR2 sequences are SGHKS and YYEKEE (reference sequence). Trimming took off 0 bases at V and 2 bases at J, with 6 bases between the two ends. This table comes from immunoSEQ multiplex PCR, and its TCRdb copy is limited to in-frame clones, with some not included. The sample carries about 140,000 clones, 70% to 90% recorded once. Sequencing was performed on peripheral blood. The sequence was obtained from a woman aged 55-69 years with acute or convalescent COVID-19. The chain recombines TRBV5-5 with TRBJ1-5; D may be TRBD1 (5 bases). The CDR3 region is CASSLVGGNQPQHF. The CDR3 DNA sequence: TGTGCCAGCAGCTTGGTAGGGGGCAATCAGCCCCAGCATTTT. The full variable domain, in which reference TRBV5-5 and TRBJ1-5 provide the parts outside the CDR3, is DAGVTQSPTHLIKTRGQQVTLRCSPISGHKSVSWYQQVLGQGPQFIFQYYEKEERGRGNFPDRFSARQFPNYSSELNVNALLLGDSALYLCASSLVGGNQPQHFGDGTRLSIL.